The rows below give T cell receptor beta chains drawn from one sample of a study of T-cell reconstitution after alpha-beta-depleted transplantation in children. MiXCR was run by TCRdb on the PCR reads, yielding one entry per CDR3 protein. The profile shows roughly 200,000 distinct CDR3 sequences, roughly 15% of them singletons. Sequencing was performed on PBMCs from the stem cell graft donor, taken from the stem cell graft. These receptors were obtained from a human donor who donated a stem cell graft to a child with acute lymphoblastic leukemia. Each CDR3 is given with its conserved first and last residue. D genes are given only for firm matches. Only part of the rows carry a size: once, few, many, or a class if the clone is expanded.

clone_size: many; v_call: TRBV6-2/TRBV6-3; j_call: TRBJ2-1; d_call: TRBD2; cdr3_aa: CASSYSRLAGAGSYNEQFF; cdr3_nt: TGTGCCAGCAGTTACTCGAGGCTAGCGGGAGCTGGCTCCTACAATGAGCAGTTCTTC
clone_size: -; v_call: TRBV29-1; j_call: TRBJ1-1; d_call: -; cdr3_aa: CSVVTGSTEAFF; cdr3_nt: TGCAGCGTTGTAACAGGGAGCACTGAAGCTTTCTTT
clone_size: many; v_call: TRBV5-1; j_call: TRBJ1-6; d_call: TRBD1; cdr3_aa: CASSFLYGTGSRPNSPLHF; cdr3_nt: TGCGCCAGCAGCTTCTTGTATGGGACAGGATCTCGTCCTAACTCACCCCTCCACTTT
clone_size: -; v_call: TRBV5-1; j_call: TRBJ1-1; d_call: TRBD1; cdr3_aa: CASKLRGPGTEAFF; cdr3_nt: TGCGCCAGCAAACTCAGGGGGCCGGGCACTGAAGCTTTCTTT
clone_size: -; v_call: TRBV20-1; j_call: TRBJ2-1; d_call: TRBD2; cdr3_aa: CSAKKREAYNEQFF; cdr3_nt: TGCAGTGCTAAAAAGCGGGAGGCCTACAATGAGCAGTTCTTC
clone_size: many; v_call: TRBV5-1; j_call: TRBJ1-1; d_call: -; cdr3_aa: CASSFGQSATEAFF; cdr3_nt: TGCGCCAGCAGCTTCGGCCAGAGCGCCACTGAAGCTTTCTTT
clone_size: -; v_call: TRBV28; j_call: TRBJ2-1; d_call: -; cdr3_aa: CASSLVVGAGTYNEQFF; cdr3_nt: TGTGCCAGCAGTTTAGTCGTTGGGGCGGGGACCTACAATGAGCAGTTCTTC
clone_size: many; v_call: TRBV5-6; j_call: TRBJ2-7; d_call: TRBD2; cdr3_aa: CASSFGLAVNSYEQYF; cdr3_nt: TGTGCCAGCAGCTTCGGACTAGCGGTTAACTCCTACGAGCAGTACTTC
clone_size: many; v_call: TRBV7-2; j_call: TRBJ2-2; d_call: TRBD2; cdr3_aa: CASSLFTSARSTGELFF; cdr3_nt: TGTGCCAGCAGCCTGTTTACTAGCGCCAGGTCCACCGGGGAGCTGTTTTTT
clone_size: many; v_call: TRBV5-1; j_call: TRBJ2-2; d_call: -; cdr3_aa: CASSLEAGWGSGELFF; cdr3_nt: TGCGCCAGCAGCTTGGAAGCAGGCTGGGGCTCCGGGGAGCTGTTTTTT
clone_size: many; v_call: TRBV18; j_call: TRBJ2-1; d_call: TRBD2; cdr3_aa: CASSPPRAGGNEQFF; cdr3_nt: TGTGCCAGCTCACCCCCTCGGGCGGGGGGCAATGAGCAGTTCTTC
clone_size: many; v_call: TRBV10-3; j_call: TRBJ2-7; d_call: -; cdr3_aa: CAISENLSSYEQYF; cdr3_nt: TGTGCCATCAGTGAGAATTTGAGCTCCTACGAGCAGTACTTC
clone_size: many; v_call: TRBV20-1; j_call: TRBJ2-7; d_call: TRBD1; cdr3_aa: CSAKTPTGGYEQYF; cdr3_nt: TGCAGTGCCAAAACGCCGACAGGGGGCTACGAGCAGTACTTC
clone_size: many; v_call: TRBV10-3; j_call: TRBJ1-2; d_call: TRBD1; cdr3_aa: CAISESTTGGSGYTF; cdr3_nt: TGTGCCATCAGTGAGTCGACAACAGGGGGCAGTGGCTACACCTTC
clone_size: many; v_call: TRBV20-1; j_call: TRBJ2-1; d_call: TRBD2; cdr3_aa: CSAQPGLAINEQFF; cdr3_nt: TGCAGTGCTCAACCGGGACTAGCGATCAATGAGCAGTTCTTC
clone_size: -; v_call: TRBV7-2; j_call: TRBJ2-7; d_call: -; cdr3_aa: CASSAYSGKQYF; cdr3_nt: TGTGCCAGCAGCGCCTATTCTGGGAAGCAGTACTTC
clone_size: many; v_call: TRBV4-1; j_call: TRBJ2-2; d_call: -; cdr3_aa: CASSQAGLPSDTGELFF; cdr3_nt: TGCGCCAGCAGCCAAGCCGGACTACCATCTGACACCGGGGAGCTGTTTTTT